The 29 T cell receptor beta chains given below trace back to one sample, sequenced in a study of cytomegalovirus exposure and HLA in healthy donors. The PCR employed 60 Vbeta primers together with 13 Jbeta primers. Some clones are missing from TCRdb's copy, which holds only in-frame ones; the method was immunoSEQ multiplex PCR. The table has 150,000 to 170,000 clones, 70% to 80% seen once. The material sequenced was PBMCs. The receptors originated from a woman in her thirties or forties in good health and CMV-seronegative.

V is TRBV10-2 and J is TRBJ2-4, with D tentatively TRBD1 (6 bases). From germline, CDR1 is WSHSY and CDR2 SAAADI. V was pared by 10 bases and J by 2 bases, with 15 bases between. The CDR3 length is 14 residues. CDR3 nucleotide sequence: TGCGCCACGGGCCCAGGGGATACCAAAAACATTCAGTACTTC. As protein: CATGPGDTKNIQYF.

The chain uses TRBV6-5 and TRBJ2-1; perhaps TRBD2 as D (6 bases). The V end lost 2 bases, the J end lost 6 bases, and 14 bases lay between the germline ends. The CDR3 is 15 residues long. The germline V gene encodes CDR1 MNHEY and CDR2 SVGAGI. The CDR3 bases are TGTGCCAGCAGTTACCGCGGGGACTTAGGCAATGAGCAGTTCTTC. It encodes CASSYRGDLGNEQFF.

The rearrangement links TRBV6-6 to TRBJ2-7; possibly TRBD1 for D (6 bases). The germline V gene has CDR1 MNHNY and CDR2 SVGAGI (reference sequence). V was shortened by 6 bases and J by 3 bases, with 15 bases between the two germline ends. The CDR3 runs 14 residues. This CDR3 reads CASRVGQSLYEQYF. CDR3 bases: TGTGCCAGCAGGGTTGGACAGTCCCTCTACGAGCAGTACTTC.

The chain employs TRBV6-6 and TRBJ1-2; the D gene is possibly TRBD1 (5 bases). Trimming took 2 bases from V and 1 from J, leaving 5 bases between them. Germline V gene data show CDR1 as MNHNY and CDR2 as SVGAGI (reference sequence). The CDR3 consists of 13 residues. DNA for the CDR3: TGTGCCAGCAGTTACGACAGTAACTATGGCTACACCTTC. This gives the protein CASSYDSNYGYTF.

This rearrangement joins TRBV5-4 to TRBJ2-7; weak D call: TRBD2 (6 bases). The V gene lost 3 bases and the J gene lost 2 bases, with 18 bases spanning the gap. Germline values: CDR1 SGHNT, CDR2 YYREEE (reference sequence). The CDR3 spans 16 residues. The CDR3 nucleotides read TGTGCCAGCAGCTCGGATCCGGGACTGTCCCCCTACGAGCAGTACTTC. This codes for CASSSDPGLSPYEQYF.

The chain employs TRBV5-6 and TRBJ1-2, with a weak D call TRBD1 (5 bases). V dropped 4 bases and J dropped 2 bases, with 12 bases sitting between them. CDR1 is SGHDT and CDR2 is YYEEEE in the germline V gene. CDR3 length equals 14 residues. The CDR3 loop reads CASSPGGANYGYTF. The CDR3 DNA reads TGTGCCAGCAGCCCGGGAGGGGCAAACTATGGCTACACCTTC.

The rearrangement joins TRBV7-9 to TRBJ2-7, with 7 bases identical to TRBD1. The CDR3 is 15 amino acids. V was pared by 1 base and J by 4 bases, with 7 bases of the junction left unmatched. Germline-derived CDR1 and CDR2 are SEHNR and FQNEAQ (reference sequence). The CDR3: CASSLVNRGLYEQYF. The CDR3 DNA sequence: TGTGCCAGCAGCTTAGTGAATAGGGGGCTTTACGAGCAGTACTTC.

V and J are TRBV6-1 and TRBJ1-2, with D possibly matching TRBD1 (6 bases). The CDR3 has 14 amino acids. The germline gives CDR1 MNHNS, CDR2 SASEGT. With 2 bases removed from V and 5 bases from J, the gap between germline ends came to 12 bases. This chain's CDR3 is CASSETWTAYGYTF. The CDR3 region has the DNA TGTGCCAGCAGTGAAACCTGGACAGCTTATGGCTACACCTTC.

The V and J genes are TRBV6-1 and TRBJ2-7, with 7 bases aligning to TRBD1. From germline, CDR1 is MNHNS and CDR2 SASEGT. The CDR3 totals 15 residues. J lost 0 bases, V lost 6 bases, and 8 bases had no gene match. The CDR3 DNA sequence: TGTGCCAGCAGCCAAATGACAGGGAGCTCCTACGAGCAGTACTTC. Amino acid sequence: CASSQMTGSSYEQYF.

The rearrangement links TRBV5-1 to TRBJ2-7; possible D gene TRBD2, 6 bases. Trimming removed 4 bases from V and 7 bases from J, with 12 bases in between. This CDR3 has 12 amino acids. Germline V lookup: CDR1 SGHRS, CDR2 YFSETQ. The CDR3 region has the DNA TGCGCCAGCAGCCTACCGGGGAGGGAGCAGTACTTC. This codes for CASSLPGREQYF.

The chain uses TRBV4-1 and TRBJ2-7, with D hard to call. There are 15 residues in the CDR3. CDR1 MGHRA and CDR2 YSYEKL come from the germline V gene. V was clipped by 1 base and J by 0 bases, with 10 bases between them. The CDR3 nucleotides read TGCGCCAGCAGCCAAGTCGAGATCGGCTCCTACGAGCAGTACTTC. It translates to CASSQVEIGSYEQYF.

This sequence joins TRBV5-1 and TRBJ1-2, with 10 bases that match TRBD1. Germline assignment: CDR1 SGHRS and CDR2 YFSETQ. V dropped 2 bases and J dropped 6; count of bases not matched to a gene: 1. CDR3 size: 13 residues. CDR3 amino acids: CASSFGQGDGYTF. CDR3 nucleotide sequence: TGCGCCAGCAGCTTCGGACAGGGGGATGGCTACACCTTC.

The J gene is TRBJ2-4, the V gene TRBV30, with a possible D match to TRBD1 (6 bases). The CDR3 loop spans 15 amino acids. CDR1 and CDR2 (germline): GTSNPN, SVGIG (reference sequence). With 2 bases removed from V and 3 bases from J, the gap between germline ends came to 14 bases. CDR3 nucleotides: TGTGCCTGGAGTACAGGGCTTCCCGGCAAAAACATTCAGTACTTC. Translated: CAWSTGLPGKNIQYF.

The CDR3 loop reads CARRDRENSPLHF. The CDR3 coding sequence is TGTGCCAGGCGGGACAGGGAGAATTCACCCCTCCACTTT. The genes are TRBV2 and TRBJ1-6, with 9 bases lining up with TRBD1. Germline V gene sequence: CDR1 SNHLY, CDR2 FYNNEI. With 9 bases clipped from V and 7 bases from J, the junction kept 4 bases outside the gene matches. The CDR3 totals 13 residues.

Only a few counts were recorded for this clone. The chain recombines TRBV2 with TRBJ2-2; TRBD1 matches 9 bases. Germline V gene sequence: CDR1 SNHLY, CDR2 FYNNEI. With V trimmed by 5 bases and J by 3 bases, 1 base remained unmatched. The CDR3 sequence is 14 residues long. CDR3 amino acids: CASSRQGDTGELFF. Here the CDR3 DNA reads TGTGCCAGCAGTAGACAGGGGGACACCGGGGAGCTGTTTTTT.

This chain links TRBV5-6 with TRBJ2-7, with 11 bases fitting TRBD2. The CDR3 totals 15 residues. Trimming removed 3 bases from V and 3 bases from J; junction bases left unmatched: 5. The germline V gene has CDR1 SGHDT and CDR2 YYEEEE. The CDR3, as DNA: TGTGCCAGCAGCTCCGGGACTAGCGGCTACTACGAGCAGTACTTC. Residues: CASSSGTSGYYEQYF.

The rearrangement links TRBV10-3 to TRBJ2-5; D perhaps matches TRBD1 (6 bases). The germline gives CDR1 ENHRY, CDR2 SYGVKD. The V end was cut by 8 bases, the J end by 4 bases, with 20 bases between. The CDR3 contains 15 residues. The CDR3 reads CAIGKDSPGIETQYF. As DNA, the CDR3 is TGTGCCATCGGTAAGGACAGCCCCGGGATAGAGACCCAGTACTTC.

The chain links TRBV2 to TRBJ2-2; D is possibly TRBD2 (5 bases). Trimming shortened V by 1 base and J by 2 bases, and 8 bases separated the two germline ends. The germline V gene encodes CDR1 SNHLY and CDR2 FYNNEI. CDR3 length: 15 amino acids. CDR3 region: CASSEDGVNTGELFF. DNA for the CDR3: TGTGCCAGCAGTGAAGACGGGGTTAACACCGGGGAGCTGTTTTTT.

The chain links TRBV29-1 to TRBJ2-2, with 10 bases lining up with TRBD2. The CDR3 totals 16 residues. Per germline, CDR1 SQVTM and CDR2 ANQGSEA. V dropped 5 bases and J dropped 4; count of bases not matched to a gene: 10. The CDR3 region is CSVSGIAGGGTGELFF. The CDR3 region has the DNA TGCAGCGTTTCAGGGATAGCGGGGGGCGGCACCGGGGAGCTGTTTTTT.

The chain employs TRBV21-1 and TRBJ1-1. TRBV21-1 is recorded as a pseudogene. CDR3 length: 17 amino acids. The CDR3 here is CASSKVFGGLRDTEAFF. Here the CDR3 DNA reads TGTGCCAGCAGCAAAGTTTTCGGGGGACTGAGGGACACTGAAGCTTTCTTT.

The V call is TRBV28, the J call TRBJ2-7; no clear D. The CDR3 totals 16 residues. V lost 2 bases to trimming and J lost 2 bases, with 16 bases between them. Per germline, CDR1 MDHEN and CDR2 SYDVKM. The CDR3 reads CASSLTAAGRPYEQYF. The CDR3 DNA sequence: TGTGCCAGCAGTTTAACGGCTGCAGGCCGCCCCTACGAGCAGTACTTC. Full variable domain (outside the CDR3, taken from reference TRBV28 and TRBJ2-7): DVKVTQSSRYLVKRTGEKVFLECVQDMDHENMFWYRQDPGLGLRLIYFSYDVKMKEKGDIPEGYSVSREKKERFSLILESASTNQTSMYLCASSLTAAGRPYEQYFGPGTRLTVT.

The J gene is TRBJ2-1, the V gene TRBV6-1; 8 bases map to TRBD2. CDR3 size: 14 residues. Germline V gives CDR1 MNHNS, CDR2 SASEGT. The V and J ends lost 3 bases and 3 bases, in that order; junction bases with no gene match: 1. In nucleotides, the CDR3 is TGTGCCAGCAGTGAGGGACTAGGCTACAATGAGCAGTTCTTC. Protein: CASSEGLGYNEQFF.

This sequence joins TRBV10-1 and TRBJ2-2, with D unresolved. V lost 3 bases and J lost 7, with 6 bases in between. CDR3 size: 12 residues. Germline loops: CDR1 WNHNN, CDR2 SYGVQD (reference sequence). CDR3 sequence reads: CASSEPDGELFF. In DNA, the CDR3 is TGCGCCAGCAGTGAACCAGACGGGGAGCTGTTTTTT.

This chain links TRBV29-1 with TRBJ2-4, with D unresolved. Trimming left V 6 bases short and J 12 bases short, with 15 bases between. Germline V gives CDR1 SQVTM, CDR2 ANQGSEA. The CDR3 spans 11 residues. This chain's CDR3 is CSVPVGPSQYF. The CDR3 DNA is TGCAGCGTACCAGTGGGCCCCTCTCAGTACTTC.

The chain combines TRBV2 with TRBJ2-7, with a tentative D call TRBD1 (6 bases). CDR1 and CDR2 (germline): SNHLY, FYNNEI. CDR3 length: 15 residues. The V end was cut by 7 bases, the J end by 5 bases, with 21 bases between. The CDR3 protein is CASIPSTRDKNEQYF. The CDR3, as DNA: TGTGCCAGCATCCCATCAACAAGGGACAAAAACGAGCAGTACTTC.

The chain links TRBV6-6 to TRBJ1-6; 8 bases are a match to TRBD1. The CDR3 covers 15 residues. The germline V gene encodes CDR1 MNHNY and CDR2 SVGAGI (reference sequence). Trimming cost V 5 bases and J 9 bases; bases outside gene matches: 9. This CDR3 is CASSQGAPPRSPLHF. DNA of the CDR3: TGTGCCAGCAGTCAGGGGGCCCCCCCCCGTTCACCCCTCCACTTT.

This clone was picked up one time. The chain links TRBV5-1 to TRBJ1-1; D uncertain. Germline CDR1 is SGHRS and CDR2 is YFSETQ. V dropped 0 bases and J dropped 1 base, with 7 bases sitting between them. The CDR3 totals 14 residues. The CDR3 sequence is CASSLATANTEAFF. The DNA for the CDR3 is TGCGCCAGCAGCTTGGCTACAGCGAACACTGAAGCTTTCTTT.

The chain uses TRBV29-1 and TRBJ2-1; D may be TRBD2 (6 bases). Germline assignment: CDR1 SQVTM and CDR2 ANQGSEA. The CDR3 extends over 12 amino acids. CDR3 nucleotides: TGCAGTTCACAGCGGGTTTACAATGAGCAGTTCTTC. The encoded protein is CSSQRVYNEQFF.

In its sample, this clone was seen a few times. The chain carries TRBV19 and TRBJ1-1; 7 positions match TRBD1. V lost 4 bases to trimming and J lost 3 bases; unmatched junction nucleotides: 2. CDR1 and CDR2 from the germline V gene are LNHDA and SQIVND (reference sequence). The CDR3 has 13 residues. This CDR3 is CASSKQGYTEAFF. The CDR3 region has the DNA TGTGCCAGTAGTAAACAGGGGTACACTGAAGCTTTCTTT.